Described below is a single TCR beta chain sequence and its context. Antigen unknown. This sample was included in a study of OX40 agonist ivuxolimab in advanced cancers. The germline V gene encodes CDR1 MNHEY and CDR2 SVGAGI. This CDR3 is 15 amino acids long. The V end lost 1 base, the J end lost 4 bases, and 13 bases lay between the germline ends. Assay: immunoSEQ multiplex PCR; the TCRdb copy retains only in-frame clones and omits some. Seen here are 70,000 or so clones, about four fifths observed once, and the top ten hold around 0.78%. General study points: Antigen specificity remained undetermined for the expanded peripheral T cells.

The J gene is TRBJ1-1, the V gene TRBV6-5; maybe TRBD1 (6 bases). The receptor comes from an adult with an advanced solid tumor such as melanoma, head and neck, liver or kidney cancer. Specimen: CD4+ or CD8+ T cells sorted from blood, collected in a trial of the OX40 agonist ivuxolimab. This chain's CDR3 is CASSYYRLGGTEAFF. CDR3 coding DNA: TGTGCCAGCAGTTACTATCGGTTAGGGGGCACTGAAGCTTTCTTT.